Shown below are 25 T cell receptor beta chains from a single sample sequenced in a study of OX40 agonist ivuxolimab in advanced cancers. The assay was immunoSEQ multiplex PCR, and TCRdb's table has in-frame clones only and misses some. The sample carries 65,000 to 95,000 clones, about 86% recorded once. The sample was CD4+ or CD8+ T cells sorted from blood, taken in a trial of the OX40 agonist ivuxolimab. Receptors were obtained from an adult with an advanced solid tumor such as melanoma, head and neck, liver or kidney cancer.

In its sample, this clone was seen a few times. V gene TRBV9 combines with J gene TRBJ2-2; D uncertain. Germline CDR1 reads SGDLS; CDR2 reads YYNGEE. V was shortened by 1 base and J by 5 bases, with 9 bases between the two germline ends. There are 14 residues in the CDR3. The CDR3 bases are TGTGCCAGCAGCGTATGGTGGATGACCGGGGAGCTGTTTTTT. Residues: CASSVWWMTGELFF.

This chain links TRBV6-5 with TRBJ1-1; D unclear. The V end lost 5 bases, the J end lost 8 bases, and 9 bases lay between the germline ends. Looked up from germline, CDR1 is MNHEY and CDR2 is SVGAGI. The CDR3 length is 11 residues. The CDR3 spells CASSLAGEAFF. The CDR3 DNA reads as TGTGCCAGCAGTCTGGCGGGGGAAGCTTTCTTT.

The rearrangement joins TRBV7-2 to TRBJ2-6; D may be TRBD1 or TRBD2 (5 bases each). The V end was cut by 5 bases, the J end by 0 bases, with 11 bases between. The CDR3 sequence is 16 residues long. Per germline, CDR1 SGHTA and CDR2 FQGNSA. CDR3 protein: CASSGTTFSGANVLTF. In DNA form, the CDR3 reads TGTGCCAGCAGCGGGACGACGTTCTCTGGGGCCAACGTCCTGACTTTC.

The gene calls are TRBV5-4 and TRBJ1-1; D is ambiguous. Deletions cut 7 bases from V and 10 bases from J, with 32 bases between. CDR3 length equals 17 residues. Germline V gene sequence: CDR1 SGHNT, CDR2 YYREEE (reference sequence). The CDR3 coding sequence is TGTGCCAGCCGATTATCTAATAGCCAAGGCGCCGCGTTCGGAGCTTTCTTT. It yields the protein CASRLSNSQGAAFGAFF.

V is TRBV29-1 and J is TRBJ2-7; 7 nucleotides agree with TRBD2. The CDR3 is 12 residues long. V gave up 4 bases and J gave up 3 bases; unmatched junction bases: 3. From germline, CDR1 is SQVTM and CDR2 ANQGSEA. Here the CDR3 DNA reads TGCAGCGTTGCCGGGGAGGGCTACGAGCAGTACTTC. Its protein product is CSVAGEGYEQYF.

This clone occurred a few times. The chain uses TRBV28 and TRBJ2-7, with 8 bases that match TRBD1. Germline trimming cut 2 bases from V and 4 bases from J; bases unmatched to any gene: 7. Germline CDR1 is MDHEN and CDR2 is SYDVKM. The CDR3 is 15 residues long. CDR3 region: CASSLTPDRAYEQYF. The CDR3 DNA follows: TGTGCCAGCAGTTTAACCCCGGACAGGGCGTACGAGCAGTACTTC.

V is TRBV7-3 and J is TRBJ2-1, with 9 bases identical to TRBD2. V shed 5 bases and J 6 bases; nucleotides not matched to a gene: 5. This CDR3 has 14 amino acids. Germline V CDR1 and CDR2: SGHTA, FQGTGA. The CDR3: CASSIQREVNEQFF. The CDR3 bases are TGTGCCAGCAGCATACAGCGGGAGGTCAATGAGCAGTTCTTC.

The DNA of the CDR3 is TGTGCCAGCAGTGGCCGGGTGGAGGCCGATACGCAGTATTTT. This codes for CASSGRVEADTQYF. The chain recombines TRBV2 with TRBJ2-3, with D perhaps TRBD2 (5 bases). Germline loops: CDR1 SNHLY, CDR2 FYNNEI. The CDR3 has 14 amino acids. V lost 4 bases, J lost 6 bases, and 14 bases lay in between.

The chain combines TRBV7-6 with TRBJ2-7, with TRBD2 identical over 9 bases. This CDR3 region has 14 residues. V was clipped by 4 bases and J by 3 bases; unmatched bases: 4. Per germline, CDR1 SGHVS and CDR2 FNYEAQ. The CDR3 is CASSSGLANYEQYF. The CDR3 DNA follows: TGTGCCAGCAGCTCGGGACTAGCTAACTACGAGCAGTACTTC.

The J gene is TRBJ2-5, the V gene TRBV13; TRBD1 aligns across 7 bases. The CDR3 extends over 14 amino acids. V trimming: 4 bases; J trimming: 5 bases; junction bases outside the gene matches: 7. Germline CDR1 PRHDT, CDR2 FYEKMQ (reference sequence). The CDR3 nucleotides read TGTGCCAGCAGCTGGCAGACAGGGAAGGAGACCCAGTACTTC. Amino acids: CASSWQTGKETQYF.

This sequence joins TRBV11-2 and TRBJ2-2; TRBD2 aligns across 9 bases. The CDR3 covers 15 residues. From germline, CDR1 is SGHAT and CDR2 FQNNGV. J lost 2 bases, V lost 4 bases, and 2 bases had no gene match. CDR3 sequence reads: CASSSGTSNTGELFF. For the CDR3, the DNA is TGTGCCAGCAGCTCCGGGACTAGCAACACCGGGGAGCTGTTTTTT.

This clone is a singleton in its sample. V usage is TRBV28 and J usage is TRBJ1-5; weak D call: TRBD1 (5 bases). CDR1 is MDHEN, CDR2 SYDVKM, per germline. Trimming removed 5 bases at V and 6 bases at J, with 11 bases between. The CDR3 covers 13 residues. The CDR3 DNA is TGTGCCAGCAGTCTAACAAGGGGTCAGCCCCAGCATTTT. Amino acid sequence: CASSLTRGQPQHF.

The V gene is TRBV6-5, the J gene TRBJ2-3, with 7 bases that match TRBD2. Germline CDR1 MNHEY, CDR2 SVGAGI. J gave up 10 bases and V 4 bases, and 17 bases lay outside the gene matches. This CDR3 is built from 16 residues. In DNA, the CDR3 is TGTGCCAGCAGTTCCTCCCGTTTGGGAGGCCGGGGGGCGCAGTATTTT. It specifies CASSSSRLGGRGAQYF.

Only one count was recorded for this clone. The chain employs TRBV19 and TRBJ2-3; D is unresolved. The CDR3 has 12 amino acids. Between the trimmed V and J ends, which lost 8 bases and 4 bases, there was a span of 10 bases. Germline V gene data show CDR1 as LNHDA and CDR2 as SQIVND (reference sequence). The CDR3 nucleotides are TGTGCCAGTGCGAAGACGGCAGATACGCAGTATTTT. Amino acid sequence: CASAKTADTQYF.

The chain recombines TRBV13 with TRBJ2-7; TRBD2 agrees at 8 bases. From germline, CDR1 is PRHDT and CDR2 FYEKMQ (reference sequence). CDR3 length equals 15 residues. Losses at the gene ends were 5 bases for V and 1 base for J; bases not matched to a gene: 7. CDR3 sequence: CASSNSGTGSYEQYF. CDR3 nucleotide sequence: TGTGCCAGCAGCAATAGCGGGACCGGGTCCTACGAGCAGTACTTC.

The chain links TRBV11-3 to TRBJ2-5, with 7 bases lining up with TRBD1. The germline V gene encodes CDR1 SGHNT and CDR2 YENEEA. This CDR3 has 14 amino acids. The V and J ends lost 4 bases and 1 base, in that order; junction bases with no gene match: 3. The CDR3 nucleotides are TGTGCCAGCAGCTCCCGGGACAGCCAAGAGACCCAGTACTTC. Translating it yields CASSSRDSQETQYF.

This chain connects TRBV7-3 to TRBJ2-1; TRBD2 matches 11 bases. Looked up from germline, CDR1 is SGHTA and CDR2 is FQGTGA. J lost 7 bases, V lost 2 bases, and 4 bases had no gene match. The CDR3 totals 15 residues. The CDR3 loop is CASSLGPSGGNEQFF. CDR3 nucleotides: TGTGCCAGCAGCTTAGGTCCTAGCGGGGGGAATGAGCAGTTCTTC. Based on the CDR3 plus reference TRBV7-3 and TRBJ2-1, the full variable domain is GAGVSQTPSNKVTEKGKYVELRCDPISGHTALYWYRQSLGQGPEFLIYFQGTGAADDSGLPNDRFFAVRPEGSVSTLKIQRTERGDSAVYLCASSLGPSGGNEQFFGPGTRLTVL.

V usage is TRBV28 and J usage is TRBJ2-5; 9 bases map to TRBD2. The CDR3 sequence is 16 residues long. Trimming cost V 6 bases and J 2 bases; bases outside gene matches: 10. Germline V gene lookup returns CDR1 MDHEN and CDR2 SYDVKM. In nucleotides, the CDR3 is TGTGCCAGCAGCGGGCTAGCGGGGCCCAATCAAGAGACCCAGTACTTC. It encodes CASSGLAGPNQETQYF.

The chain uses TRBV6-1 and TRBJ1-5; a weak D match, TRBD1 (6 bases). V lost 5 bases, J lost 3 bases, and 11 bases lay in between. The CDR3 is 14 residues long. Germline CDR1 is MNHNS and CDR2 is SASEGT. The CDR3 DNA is TGTGCCAGCAGTCCGGGACACCTCAATCAGCCCCAGCATTTT. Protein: CASSPGHLNQPQHF.

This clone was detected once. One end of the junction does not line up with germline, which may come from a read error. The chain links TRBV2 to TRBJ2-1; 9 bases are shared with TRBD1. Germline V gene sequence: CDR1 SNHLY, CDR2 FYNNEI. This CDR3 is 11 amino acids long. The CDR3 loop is CASVRQGESVF. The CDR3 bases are TGTGCCAGCGTTCGACAGGGGGAGTCGGTCTTC. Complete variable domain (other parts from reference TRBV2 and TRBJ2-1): EPEVTQTPSHQVTQMGQEVILRCVPISNHLYFYWYRQILGQKVEFLVSFYNNEISEKSEIFDDQFSVERPDGSNFTLKIRSTKLEDSAMYFCASVRQGESVFGPGTRLTVL.

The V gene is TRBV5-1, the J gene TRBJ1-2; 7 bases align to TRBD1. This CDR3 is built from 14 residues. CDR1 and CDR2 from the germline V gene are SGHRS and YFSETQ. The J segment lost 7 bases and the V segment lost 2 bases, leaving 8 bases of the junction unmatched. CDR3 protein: CASSLSDRVTGYTF. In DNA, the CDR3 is TGCGCCAGCAGCTTAAGCGACAGGGTTACTGGCTACACCTTC.

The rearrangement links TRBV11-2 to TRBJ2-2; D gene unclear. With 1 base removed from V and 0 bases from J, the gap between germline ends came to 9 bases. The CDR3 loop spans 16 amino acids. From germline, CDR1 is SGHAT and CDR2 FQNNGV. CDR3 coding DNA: TGTGCCAGCAGCTTAGCCGAAGGATCGAACACCGGGGAGCTGTTTTTT. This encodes CASSLAEGSNTGELFF.

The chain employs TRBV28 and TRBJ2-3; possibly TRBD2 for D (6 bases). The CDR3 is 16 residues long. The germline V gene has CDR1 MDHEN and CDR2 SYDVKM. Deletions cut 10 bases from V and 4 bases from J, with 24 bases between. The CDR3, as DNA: TGTGCCACCGCCACCGGGGCCTCCCCGGGGGCAGATACGCAGTATTTT. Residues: CATATGASPGADTQYF. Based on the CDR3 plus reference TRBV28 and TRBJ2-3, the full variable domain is DVKVTQSSRYLVKRTGEKVFLECVQDMDHENMFWYRQDPGLGLRLIYFSYDVKMKEKGDIPEGYSVSREKKERFSLILESASTNQTSMYLCATATGASPGADTQYFGPGTRLTVL.

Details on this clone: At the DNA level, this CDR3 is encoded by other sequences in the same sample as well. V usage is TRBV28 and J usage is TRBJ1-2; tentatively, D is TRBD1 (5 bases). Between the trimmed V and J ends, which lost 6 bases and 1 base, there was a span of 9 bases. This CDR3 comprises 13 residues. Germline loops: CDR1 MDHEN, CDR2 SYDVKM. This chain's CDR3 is CASSPGRNYGYTF. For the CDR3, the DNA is TGTGCCAGCAGCCCAGGGCGTAACTATGGCTACACCTTC.

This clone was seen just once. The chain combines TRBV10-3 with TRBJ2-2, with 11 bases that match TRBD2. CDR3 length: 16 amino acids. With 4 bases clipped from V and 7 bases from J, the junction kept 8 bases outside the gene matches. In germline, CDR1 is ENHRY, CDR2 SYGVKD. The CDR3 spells CAISVTSGMGSGELFF. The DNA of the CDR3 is TGTGCCATCAGTGTGACTAGCGGGATGGGGAGCGGGGAGCTGTTTTTT.